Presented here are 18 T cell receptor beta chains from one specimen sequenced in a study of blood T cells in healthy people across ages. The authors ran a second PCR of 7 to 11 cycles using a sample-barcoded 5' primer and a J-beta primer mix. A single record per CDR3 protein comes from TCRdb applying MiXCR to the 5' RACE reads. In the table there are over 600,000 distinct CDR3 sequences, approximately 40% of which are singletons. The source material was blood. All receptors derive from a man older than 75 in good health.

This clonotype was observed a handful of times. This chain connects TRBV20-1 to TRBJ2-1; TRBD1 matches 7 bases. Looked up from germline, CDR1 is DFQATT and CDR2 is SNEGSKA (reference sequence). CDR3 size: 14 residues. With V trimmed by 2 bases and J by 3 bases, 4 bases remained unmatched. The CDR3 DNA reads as TGCAGTGCTAGACCGGGACAGTACTACAATGAGCAGTTCTTC. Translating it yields CSARPGQYYNEQFF.

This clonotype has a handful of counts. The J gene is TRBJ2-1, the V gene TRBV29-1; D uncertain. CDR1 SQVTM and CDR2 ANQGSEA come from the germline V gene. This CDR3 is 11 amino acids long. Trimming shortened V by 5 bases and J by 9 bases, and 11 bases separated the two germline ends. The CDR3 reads CSVKPYSEQFF. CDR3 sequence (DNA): TGCAGCGTTAAACCGTATAGTGAGCAGTTCTTC.

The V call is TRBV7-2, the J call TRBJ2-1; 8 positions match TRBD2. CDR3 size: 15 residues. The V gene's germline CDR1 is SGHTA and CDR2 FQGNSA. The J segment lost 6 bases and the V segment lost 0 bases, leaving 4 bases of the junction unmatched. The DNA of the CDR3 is TGTGCCAGCAGCTTAGCCGGGACTAGTTCCAATGAGCAGTTCTTC. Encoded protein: CASSLAGTSSNEQFF.

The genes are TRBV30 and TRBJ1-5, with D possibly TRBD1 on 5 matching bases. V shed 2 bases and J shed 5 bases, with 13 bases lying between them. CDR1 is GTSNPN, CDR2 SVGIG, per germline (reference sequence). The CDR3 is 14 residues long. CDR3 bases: TGTGCCTGGAGTTTTTCGGGGCCCCATCAGCCCCAGCATTTT. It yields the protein CAWSFSGPHQPQHF.

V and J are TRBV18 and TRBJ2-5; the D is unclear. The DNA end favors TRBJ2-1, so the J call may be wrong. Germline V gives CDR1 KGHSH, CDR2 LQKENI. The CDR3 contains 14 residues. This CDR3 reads CASSPSVSQETQFF. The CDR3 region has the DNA TGTGCCAGCTCACCAAGTGTTTCCCAAGAGACCCAGTTCTTC.

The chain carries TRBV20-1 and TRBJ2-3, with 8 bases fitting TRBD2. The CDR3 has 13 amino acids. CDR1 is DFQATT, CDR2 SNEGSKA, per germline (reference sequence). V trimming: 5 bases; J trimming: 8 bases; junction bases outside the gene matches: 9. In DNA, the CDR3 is TGCAGTGCTTCCGGGACTAGAGTTAGTACGCAGTATTTT. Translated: CSASGTRVSTQYF.

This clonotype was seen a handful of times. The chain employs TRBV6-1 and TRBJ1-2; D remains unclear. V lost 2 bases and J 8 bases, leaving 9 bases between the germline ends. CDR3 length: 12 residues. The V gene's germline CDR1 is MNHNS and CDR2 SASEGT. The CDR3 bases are TGTGCCAGCAGTGAACAGGTCTGCGGCTACACCTTC. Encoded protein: CASSEQVCGYTF.

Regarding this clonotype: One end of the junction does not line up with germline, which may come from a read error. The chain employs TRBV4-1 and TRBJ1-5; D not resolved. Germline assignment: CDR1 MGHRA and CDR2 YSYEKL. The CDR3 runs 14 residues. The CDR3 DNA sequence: TGCGCCAGCAGCTACGGGTATAGCAATCAGCCCCTGCATTTT. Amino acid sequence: CASSYGYSNQPLHF.

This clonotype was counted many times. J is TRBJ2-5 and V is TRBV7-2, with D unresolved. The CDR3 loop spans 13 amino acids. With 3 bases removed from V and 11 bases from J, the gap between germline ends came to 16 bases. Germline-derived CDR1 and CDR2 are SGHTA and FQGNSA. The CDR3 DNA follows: TGTGCCAGCAGCTTGGGCCCCCACAATGAGCAGTACTTC. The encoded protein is CASSLGPHNEQYF.

The CDR3 bases are TGTGCCAGCAGCTTAGGGTCGGTATCAGGGGTGAATCAGCCCCAGCATTTT. Amino acid sequence: CASSLGSVSGVNQPQHF. V gene TRBV7-9 combines with J gene TRBJ1-5, with D maybe TRBD1 (6 bases). V gave up 1 base and J gave up 4 bases, with 17 bases separating them. The CDR3 loop spans 17 amino acids. Per the germline V gene, CDR1 is SEHNR and CDR2 is FQNEAQ (reference sequence).

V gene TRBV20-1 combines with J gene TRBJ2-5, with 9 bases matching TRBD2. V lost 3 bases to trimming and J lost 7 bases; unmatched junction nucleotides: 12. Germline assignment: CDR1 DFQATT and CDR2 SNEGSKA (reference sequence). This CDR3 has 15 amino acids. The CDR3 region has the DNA TGCAGTGCTAGCGACTCCGGAACAGCGGGGGGGACCCAGTACTTC. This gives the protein CSASDSGTAGGTQYF.

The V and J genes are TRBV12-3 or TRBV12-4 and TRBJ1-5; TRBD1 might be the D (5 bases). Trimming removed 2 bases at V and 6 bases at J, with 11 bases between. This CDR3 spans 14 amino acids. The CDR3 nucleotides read TGTGCCAGCAGTTTACGGGGGGAACGTCAGCCCCAGCATTTT. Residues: CASSLRGERQPQHF.

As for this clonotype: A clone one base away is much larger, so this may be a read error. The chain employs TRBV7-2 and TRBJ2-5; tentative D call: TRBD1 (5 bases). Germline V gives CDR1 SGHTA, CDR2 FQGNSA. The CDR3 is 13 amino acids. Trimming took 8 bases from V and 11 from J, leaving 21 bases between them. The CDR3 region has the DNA TGTGCCAGCGGACCGGACACCCACAATGAGCAGTACTTC. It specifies CASGPDTHNEQYF.

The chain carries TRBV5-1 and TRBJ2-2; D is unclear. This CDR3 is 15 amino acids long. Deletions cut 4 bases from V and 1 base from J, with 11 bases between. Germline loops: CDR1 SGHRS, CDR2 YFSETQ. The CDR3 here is CASSLTTVNTGELFF. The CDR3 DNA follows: TGCGCCAGCAGCCTGACCACAGTGAACACCGGGGAGCTGTTTTTT.

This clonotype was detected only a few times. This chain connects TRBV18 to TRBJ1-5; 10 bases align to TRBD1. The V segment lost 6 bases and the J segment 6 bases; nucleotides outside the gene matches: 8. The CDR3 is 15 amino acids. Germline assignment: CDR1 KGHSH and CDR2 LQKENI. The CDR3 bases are TGTGCCAGCTCTTCCGCGGACAGGGGGGCTCAGCCCCAGCATTTT. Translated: CASSSADRGAQPQHF.

This chain's CDR3 is CSVDGGGAGELFF. The CDR3 DNA follows: TGCAGCGTTGATGGGGGGGGGGCCGGGGAGCTGTTTTTT. The chain recombines TRBV29-1 with TRBJ2-2; 7 positions match TRBD2. The germline V gene has CDR1 SQVTM and CDR2 ANQGSEA. Trimming cost V 3 bases and J 6 bases; bases outside gene matches: 4. The CDR3 consists of 13 residues.

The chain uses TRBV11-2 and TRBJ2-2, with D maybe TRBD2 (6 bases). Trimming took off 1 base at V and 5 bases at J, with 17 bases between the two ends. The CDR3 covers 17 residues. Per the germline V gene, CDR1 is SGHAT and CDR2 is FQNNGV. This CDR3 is CASSLVANAGRTGELFF. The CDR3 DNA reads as TGTGCCAGCAGCTTAGTAGCCAACGCGGGACGGACCGGGGAGCTGTTTTTT.

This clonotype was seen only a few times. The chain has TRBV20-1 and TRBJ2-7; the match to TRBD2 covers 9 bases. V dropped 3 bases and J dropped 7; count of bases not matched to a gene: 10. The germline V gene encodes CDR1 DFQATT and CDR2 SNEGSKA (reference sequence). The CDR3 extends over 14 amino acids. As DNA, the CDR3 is TGCAGTGCTAGGCTTAGCGGGAGCAGGGGGGAGCAGTACTTC. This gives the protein CSARLSGSRGEQYF.